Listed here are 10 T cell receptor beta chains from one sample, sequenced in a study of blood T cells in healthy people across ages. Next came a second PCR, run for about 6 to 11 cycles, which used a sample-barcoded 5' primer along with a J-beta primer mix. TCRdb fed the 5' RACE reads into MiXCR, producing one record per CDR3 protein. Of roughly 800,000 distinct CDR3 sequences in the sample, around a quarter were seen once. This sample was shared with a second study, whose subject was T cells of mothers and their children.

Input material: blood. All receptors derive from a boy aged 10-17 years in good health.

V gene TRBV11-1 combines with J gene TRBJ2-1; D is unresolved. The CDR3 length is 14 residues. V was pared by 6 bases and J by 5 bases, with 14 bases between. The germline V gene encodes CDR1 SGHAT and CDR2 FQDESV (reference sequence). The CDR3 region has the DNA TGTGCCAGCAGTTTTCAAGACGGACACAATGAGCAGTTCTTC. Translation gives CASSFQDGHNEQFF.

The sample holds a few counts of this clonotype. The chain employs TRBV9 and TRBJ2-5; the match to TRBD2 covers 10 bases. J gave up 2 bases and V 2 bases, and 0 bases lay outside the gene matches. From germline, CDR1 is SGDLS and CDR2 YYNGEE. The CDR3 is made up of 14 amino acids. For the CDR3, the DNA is TGTGCCAGCAGCGTGACTAGCGGGCAAGAGACCCAGTACTTC. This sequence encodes CASSVTSGQETQYF.

CDR3 protein: CASSKDSGTDTQYF. CDR3 bases: TGCGCCAGCAGCAAGGACTCCGGCACAGATACGCAGTATTTT. The chain combines TRBV5-1 with TRBJ2-3, with D possibly TRBD2 on 5 matching bases. CDR3 length: 14 residues. Looked up from germline, CDR1 is SGHRS and CDR2 is YFSETQ. V shed 4 bases and J shed 1 base, with 10 bases lying between them.

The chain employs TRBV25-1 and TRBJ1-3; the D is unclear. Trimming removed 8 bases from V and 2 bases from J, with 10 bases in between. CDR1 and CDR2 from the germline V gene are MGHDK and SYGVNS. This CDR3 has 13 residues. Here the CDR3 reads CASAVGAGNTIYF. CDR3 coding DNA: TGTGCCAGCGCAGTAGGAGCTGGAAACACCATATATTTT.

In DNA, the CDR3 is TGTGCCAGCACGACGGGGTCCCCTAGGAGTGAGCAGTTCTTC. Protein product: CASTTGSPRSEQFF. The chain combines TRBV28 with TRBJ2-5, with TRBD2 as a possible D gene (5 bases). With the DNA end fitting TRBJ2-1 better, the J assignment may be wrong. Germline CDR1 reads MDHEN; CDR2 reads SYDVKM. The CDR3 has 14 residues.

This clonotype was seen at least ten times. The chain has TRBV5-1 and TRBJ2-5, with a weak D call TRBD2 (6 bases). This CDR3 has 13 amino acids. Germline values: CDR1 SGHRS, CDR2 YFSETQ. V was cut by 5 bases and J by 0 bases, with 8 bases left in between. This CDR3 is CASSRGNQETQYF. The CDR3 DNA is TGCGCCAGCAGTCGGGGGAACCAAGAGACCCAGTACTTC.

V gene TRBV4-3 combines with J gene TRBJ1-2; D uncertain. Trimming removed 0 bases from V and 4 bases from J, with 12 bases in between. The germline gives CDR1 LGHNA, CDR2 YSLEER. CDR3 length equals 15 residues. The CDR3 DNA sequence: TGCGCCAGCAGCCAAGATCTGGACGGAGGCTATGGCTACACCTTC. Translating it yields CASSQDLDGGYGYTF.

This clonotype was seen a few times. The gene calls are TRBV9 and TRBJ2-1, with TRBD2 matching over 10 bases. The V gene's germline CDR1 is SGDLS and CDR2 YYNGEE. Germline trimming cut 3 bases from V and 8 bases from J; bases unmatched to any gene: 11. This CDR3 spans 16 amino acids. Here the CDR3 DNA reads TGTGCCAGCAGCGGAGGACTAGCGGACCTCTCGGATGAGCAGTTCTTC. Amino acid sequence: CASSGGLADLSDEQFF.

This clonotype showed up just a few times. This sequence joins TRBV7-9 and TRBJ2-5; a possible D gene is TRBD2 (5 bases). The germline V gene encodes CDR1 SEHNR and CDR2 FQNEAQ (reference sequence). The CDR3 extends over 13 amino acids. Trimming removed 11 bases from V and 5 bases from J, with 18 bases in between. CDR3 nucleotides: TGTGCCTCCTTGGACTCGGGTGGGGAGACCCAGTACTTC. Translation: CASLDSGGETQYF. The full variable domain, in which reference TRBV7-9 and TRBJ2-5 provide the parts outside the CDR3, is DTGVSQNPRHKITKRGQNVTFRCDPISEHNRLYWYRQTLGQGPEFLTYFQNEAQLEKSRLLSDRFSAERPKGSFSTLEIQRTEQGDSAMYLCASLDSGGETQYFGPGTRLLVL.

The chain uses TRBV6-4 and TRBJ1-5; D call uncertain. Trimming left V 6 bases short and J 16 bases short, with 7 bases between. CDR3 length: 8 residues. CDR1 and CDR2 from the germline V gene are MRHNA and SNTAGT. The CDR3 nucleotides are TGTGCCAGCAGGAGCCCCCATTTT. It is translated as CASRSPHF.